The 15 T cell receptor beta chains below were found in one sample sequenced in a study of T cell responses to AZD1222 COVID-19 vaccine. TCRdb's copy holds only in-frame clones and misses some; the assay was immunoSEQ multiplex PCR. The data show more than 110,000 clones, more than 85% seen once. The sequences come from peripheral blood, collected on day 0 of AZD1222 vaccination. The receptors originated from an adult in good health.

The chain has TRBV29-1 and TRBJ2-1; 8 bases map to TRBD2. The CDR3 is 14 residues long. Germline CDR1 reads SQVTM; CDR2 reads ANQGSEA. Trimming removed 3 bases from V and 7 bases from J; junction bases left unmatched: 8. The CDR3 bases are TGCAGCGTTGATGGTAGCGGGGTATTAAATGAGCAGTTCTTC. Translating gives CSVDGSGVLNEQFF.

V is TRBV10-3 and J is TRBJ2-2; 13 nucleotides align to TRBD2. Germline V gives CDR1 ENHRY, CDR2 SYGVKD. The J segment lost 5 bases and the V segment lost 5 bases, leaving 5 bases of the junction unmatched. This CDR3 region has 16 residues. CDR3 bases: TGTGCCATCAGTCGGACTAGCGGGAGTCGTACCGGGGAGCTGTTTTTT. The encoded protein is CAISRTSGSRTGELFF.

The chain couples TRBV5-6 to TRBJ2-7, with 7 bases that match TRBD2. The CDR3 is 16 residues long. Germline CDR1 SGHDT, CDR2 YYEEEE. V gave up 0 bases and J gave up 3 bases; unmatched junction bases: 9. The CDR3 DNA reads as TGTGCCAGCAGCTTGGCCTTGGCTAGCGGAGGCTACGAGCAGTACTTC. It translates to CASSLALASGGYEQYF.

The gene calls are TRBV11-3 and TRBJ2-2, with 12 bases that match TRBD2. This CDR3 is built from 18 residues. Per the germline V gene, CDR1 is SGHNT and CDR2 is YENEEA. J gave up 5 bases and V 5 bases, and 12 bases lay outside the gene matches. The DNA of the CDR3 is TGTGCCAGCAGCCCCGAGACTAGCGGGAGAGTTGGGACCGGGGAGCTGTTTTTT. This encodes CASSPETSGRVGTGELFF.

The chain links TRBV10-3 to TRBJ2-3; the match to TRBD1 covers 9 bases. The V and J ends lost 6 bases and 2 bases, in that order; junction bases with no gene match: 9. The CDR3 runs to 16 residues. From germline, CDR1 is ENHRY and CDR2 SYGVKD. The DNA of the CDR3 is TGTGCCATCAGCTCCGGGACAGGGCTTTACACAGATACGCAGTATTTT. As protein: CAISSGTGLYTDTQYF.

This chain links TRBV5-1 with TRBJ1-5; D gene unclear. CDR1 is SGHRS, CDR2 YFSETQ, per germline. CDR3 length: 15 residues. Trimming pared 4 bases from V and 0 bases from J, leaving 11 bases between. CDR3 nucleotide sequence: TGCGCCAGCAGCCTCAGTGGGGATAGCAATCAGCCCCAGCATTTT. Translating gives CASSLSGDSNQPQHF.

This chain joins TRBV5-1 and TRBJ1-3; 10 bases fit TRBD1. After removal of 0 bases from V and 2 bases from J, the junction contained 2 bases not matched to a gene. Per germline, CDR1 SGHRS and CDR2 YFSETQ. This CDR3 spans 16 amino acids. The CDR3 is CASSLGQGAAGNTIYF. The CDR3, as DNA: TGCGCCAGCAGCTTGGGACAGGGGGCGGCTGGAAACACCATATATTTT.

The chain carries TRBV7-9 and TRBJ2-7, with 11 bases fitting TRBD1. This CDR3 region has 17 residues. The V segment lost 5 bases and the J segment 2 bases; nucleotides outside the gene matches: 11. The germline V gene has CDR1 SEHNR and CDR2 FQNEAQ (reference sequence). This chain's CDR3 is CASSLGQGAQLTYEQYF. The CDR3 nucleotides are TGTGCCAGCAGCCTAGGACAGGGGGCGCAACTTACCTACGAGCAGTACTTC.

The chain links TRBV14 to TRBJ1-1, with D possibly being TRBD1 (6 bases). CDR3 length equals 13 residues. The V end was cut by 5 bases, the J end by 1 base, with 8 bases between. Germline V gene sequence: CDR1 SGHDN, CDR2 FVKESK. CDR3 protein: CASSLDRNTEAFF. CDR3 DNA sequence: TGTGCCAGCAGCTTGGACAGGAACACTGAAGCTTTCTTT.

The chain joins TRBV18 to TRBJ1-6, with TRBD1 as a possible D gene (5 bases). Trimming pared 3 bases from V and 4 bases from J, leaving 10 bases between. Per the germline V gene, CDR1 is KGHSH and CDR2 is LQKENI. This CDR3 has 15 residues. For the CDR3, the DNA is TGTGCCAGCTCACCGACAGTCTATTATAATTCACCCCTCCACTTT. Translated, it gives CASSPTVYYNSPLHF.

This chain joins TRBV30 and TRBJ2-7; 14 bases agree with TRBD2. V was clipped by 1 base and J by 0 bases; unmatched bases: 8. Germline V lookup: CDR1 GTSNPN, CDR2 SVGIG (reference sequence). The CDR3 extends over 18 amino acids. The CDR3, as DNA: TGTGCCTGGAGTGAGGGACTAGCGGGAGTGGGGAGCTCCTACGAGCAGTACTTC. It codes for CAWSEGLAGVGSSYEQYF. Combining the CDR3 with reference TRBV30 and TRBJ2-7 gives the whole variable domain SQTIHQWPATLVQPVGSPLSLECTVEGTSNPNLYWYRQAAGRGLQLLFYSVGIGQISSEVPQNLSASRPQDRQFILSSKKLLLSDSGFYLCAWSEGLAGVGSSYEQYFGPGTRLTVT.

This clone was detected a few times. CDR3 sequence: CASGTGEDNQPQHF. The CDR3 DNA reads as TGTGCCAGTGGAACAGGGGAGGACAATCAGCCCCAGCATTTT. The chain uses TRBV19 and TRBJ1-5; 7 nucleotides align to TRBD1. The CDR3 is made up of 14 amino acids. V lost 8 bases and J lost 3; bases outside the gene matches: 7. Germline assignment: CDR1 LNHDA and CDR2 SQIVND (reference sequence).

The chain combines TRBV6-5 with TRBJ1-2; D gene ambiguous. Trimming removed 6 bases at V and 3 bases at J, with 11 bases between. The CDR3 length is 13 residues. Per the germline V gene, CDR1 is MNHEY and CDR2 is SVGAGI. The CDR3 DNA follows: TGTGCCAGCAGGGTCCAAGGTGACTATGGCTACACCTTC. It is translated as CASRVQGDYGYTF.

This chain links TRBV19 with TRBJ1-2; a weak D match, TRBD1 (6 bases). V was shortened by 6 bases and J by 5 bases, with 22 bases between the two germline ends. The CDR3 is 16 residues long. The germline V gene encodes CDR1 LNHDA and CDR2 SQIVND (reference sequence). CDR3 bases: TGTGCCAGTAGATCGGCACTGGGGGCGCCTCCATATGGCTACACCTTC. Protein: CASRSALGAPPYGYTF.

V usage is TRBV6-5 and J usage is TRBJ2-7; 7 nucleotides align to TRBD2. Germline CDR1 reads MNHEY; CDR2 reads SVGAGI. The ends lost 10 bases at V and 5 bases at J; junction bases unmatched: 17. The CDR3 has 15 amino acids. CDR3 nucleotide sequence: TGTGCCATTCAACCTCGGGGTAGCGGGTCCCACGAGCAGTACTTC. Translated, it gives CAIQPRGSGSHEQYF.